This entry lists 13 T cell receptor beta chains sequenced from one sample in a study of identical twins' blood T cells. MiXCR, run by TCRdb on the 5' RACE reads, gives a single entry per CDR3 protein. The sample gives 300,000 to 450,000 distinct CDR3 sequences, about 28% of which show up once; roughly 5.5% is in the top ten. Sequencing used PBMCs. The receptors come from a woman aged 18-55 years in good health.

At least ten counts were recorded for this clonotype. This chain joins TRBV3-1 and TRBJ1-2; D may be TRBD1 (5 bases). Germline assignment: CDR1 LGHDT and CDR2 YNNKEL (reference sequence). This CDR3 is 12 amino acids long. Trimming cost V 3 bases and J 6 bases, with 8 bases left between them. The CDR3 loop reads CASSHGTDGYTF. The CDR3 DNA follows: TGTGCCAGCAGCCATGGGACGGATGGCTACACCTTC.

The chain uses TRBV20-1 and TRBJ2-2; the match to TRBD2 covers 9 bases. V trimming: 5 bases; J trimming: 4 bases; junction bases outside the gene matches: 5. The CDR3 covers 14 residues. Per the germline V gene, CDR1 is DFQATT and CDR2 is SNEGSKA (reference sequence). CDR3 protein: CSAGTSLRTGELFF. The DNA of the CDR3 is TGCAGTGCTGGGACTAGCTTGCGCACCGGGGAGCTGTTTTTT.

This clonotype was picked up a small number of times. The chain employs TRBV4-2 and TRBJ2-1, with D unclear. The CDR3 extends over 12 amino acids. The germline V and J ends were trimmed by 1 base and 7 bases, with 5 bases remaining between them. CDR1 is LGHNA and CDR2 is YNFKEQ in the germline V gene. The CDR3 coding sequence is TGTGCCAGCAGCCAAGGGCGAAATGAGCAGTTCTTC. This gives the protein CASSQGRNEQFF.

The J gene is TRBJ2-7, the V gene TRBV6-2 or TRBV6-3; D unresolved. V lost 4 bases to trimming and J lost 4 bases, with 20 bases between them. The CDR3 is made up of 16 amino acids. Looked up from germline, CDR1 is MNHEY and CDR2 is SVGEGT. CDR3 loop: CASSSPYLTDGYEQYF. The CDR3 DNA follows: TGTGCCAGCAGTTCGCCTTACTTGACCGACGGGTACGAGCAGTACTTC.

This chain links TRBV5-1 with TRBJ1-1; weak D call: TRBD1 (6 bases). This CDR3 spans 18 amino acids. V lost 5 bases, J lost 3 bases, and 26 bases lay in between. The V gene's germline CDR1 is SGHRS and CDR2 YFSETQ. The CDR3 region is CASSWTLKQGIGDTEAFF. CDR3 nucleotides: TGCGCCAGCAGTTGGACCCTTAAACAGGGAATCGGTGACACTGAAGCTTTCTTT.

This clonotype turned up a few times. V usage is TRBV7-9 and J usage is TRBJ2-7; D remains unclear. Looked up from germline, CDR1 is SEHNR and CDR2 is FQNEAQ (reference sequence). This CDR3 region has 14 residues. Trimming took 3 bases from V and 3 from J, leaving 12 bases between them. The CDR3 is CASSFTSRNYEQYF. The CDR3 DNA is TGTGCCAGCAGCTTTACTTCCAGGAACTACGAGCAGTACTTC.

A few counts support this clonotype. The chain employs TRBV5-1 and TRBJ1-2; D gene ambiguous. The germline V gene has CDR1 SGHRS and CDR2 YFSETQ. Deletions cut 0 bases from V and 8 bases from J, with 11 bases between. CDR3 length equals 13 residues. This CDR3 reads CASSLVDPRGYTF. CDR3 sequence (DNA): TGCGCCAGCAGCTTGGTGGACCCAAGAGGCTACACCTTC.

In its sample, this clonotype was seen a few times. This chain joins TRBV5-1 and TRBJ1-5, with D unclear. The CDR3 is 11 residues long. Germline lookup yields CDR1 SGHRS and CDR2 YFSETQ. Trimming cost V 3 bases and J 8 bases, with 6 bases left between them. CDR3 amino acids: CASSSQEPQHF. In nucleotides, the CDR3 is TGCGCCAGCAGCTCCCAGGAGCCCCAGCATTTT.

This clonotype was seen ten or more times. This chain links TRBV20-1 with TRBJ2-3; D might be TRBD1 (5 bases). Germline assignment: CDR1 DFQATT and CDR2 SNEGSKA (reference sequence). The CDR3 loop spans 15 amino acids. Trimming took 3 bases from V and 1 from J, leaving 14 bases between them. Here the CDR3 reads CSARGLFEGTDTQYF. The CDR3 DNA sequence: TGCAGTGCTAGGGGGCTGTTCGAGGGCACAGATACGCAGTATTTT.

This clonotype has at least ten counts. This rearrangement joins TRBV19 to TRBJ1-1, with 7 bases matching TRBD1. The CDR3 is 16 amino acids. Trimming at V came to 5 bases and at J to 4 bases, leaving 13 bases not matched to a gene. Germline CDR1 and CDR2: LNHDA and SQIVND (reference sequence). CDR3 sequence (DNA): TGTGCCAGTAGTCACCCTGGAGAGGGGGCGAGCACTGAAGCTTTCTTT. This sequence encodes CASSHPGEGASTEAFF.

In its sample, this clonotype was seen many times. The rearrangement uses TRBV7-2 and TRBJ2-1, with no clear D. The CDR3 has 11 amino acids. V shed 2 bases and J shed 7 bases, with 3 bases lying between them. CDR1 and CDR2 (germline): SGHTA, FQGNSA. CDR3 protein: CASSLQNEQFF. The CDR3 DNA is TGTGCCAGCAGCTTACAGAATGAGCAGTTCTTC.

This clonotype has a handful of counts. The chain has TRBV6-5 and TRBJ2-1; 7 positions match TRBD2. This CDR3 region has 15 residues. Per germline, CDR1 MNHEY and CDR2 SVGAGI. J lost 3 bases, V lost 8 bases, and 10 bases had no gene match. CDR3 coding DNA: TGTGCCAGCCTGGCTAGCGGAGGGATCTACAATGAGCAGTTCTTC. The encoded protein is CASLASGGIYNEQFF.

The sample holds a few counts of this clonotype. V usage is TRBV5-1 and J usage is TRBJ2-3, with 7 bases that match TRBD2. The CDR3 is 15 amino acids. Germline V gene sequence: CDR1 SGHRS, CDR2 YFSETQ. J gave up 2 bases and V 4 bases, and 7 bases lay outside the gene matches. CDR3 DNA sequence: TGCGCCAGCAGCCCCGGGACTACCATCACAGATACGCAGTATTTT. It codes for CASSPGTTITDTQYF. The full variable domain, completed using reference TRBV5-1 and TRBJ2-3, is KAGVTQTPRYLIKTRGQQVTLSCSPISGHRSVSWYQQTPGQGLQFLFEYFSETQRNKGNFPGRFSGRQFSNSRSEMNVSTLELGDSALYLCASSPGTTITDTQYFGPGTRLTVL.